These 15 T cell receptor beta chains were all obtained from the same sample, sequenced in a study of blood T cell repertoires in COVID-19. Measured with immunoSEQ multiplex PCR; TCRdb has only the in-frame clones, and not every one. The repertoire holds over 85,000 clones, approximately 87% seen once, with 0.85% to 1.2% in the top ten. The material sequenced was peripheral blood. These receptors originate from a human donor in a cohort sampled during active COVID-19.

The J gene is TRBJ1-2, the V gene TRBV15; D gene uncertain. Germline assignment: CDR1 LNHNV and CDR2 YYDKDF (reference sequence). The CDR3 has 14 residues. The V gene lost 0 bases and the J gene lost 4 bases, with 9 bases spanning the gap. In DNA form, the CDR3 reads TGTGCCACCAGCAGAGACCCGGGTAGCTATGGCTACACCTTC. It codes for CATSRDPGSYGYTF.

The genes are TRBV7-8 and TRBJ2-1, with D unclear. The CDR3 sequence is 16 residues long. Germline V CDR1 and CDR2: SGHVS, FQNEAQ. Trimming left V 5 bases short and J 0 bases short, with 14 bases between. The CDR3 DNA reads as TGTGCCAGCAGCCTCAAGGTGGCGGCCTCCTACAATGAGCAGTTCTTC. Its protein product is CASSLKVAASYNEQFF.

The J gene is TRBJ2-5, the V gene TRBV4-1, with 8 bases that match TRBD1. The V and J ends lost 3 bases and 3 bases, in that order; junction bases with no gene match: 9. The germline gives CDR1 MGHRA, CDR2 YSYEKL. CDR3 size: 16 residues. The CDR3 nucleotides are TGCGCCAGCAGCCAGGGACAGGATCCTACCAAAGAGACCCAGTACTTC. It yields the protein CASSQGQDPTKETQYF.

This chain uses TRBV27 with TRBJ2-3; 11 positions agree with TRBD2. Losses at the gene ends were 2 bases for V and 0 bases for J; bases not matched to a gene: 10. From germline, CDR1 is MNHEY and CDR2 SMNVEV (reference sequence). CDR3 size: 19 residues. CDR3 sequence reads: CASSLRGRGLAVSTDTQYF. DNA of the CDR3: TGTGCCAGCAGTTTAAGGGGTAGGGGACTAGCGGTAAGCACAGATACGCAGTATTTT.

This CDR3 reads CASSNRASSGNTIYF. CDR3 DNA: TGTGCCAGTAGTAACAGGGCCAGCTCTGGAAACACCATATATTTT. The V call is TRBV19, the J call TRBJ1-3; D may be TRBD1 (6 bases). Germline CDR1 LNHDA, CDR2 SQIVND (reference sequence). Trimming left V 4 bases short and J 0 bases short, with 10 bases between. The CDR3 is 15 residues long.

This chain links TRBV7-8 with TRBJ2-5, with 8 bases identical to TRBD2. The CDR3 has 15 residues. Germline CDR1 is SGHVS and CDR2 is FQNEAQ. Losses at the gene ends were 3 bases for V and 3 bases for J; bases not matched to a gene: 6. CDR3: CASSFHGGVEETQYF. CDR3 nucleotide sequence: TGTGCCAGCAGCTTTCACGGGGGGGTCGAAGAGACCCAGTACTTC.

The rearrangement links TRBV29-1 to TRBJ2-7; 7 nucleotides match TRBD1. CDR1 SQVTM and CDR2 ANQGSEA come from the germline V gene. J gave up 0 bases and V 0 bases, and 5 bases lay outside the gene matches. The CDR3 is 15 amino acids. The CDR3 nucleotides are TGCAGCGTTGAAGATAGGGACAGTAGCTCCTACGAGCAGTACTTC. Encoded protein: CSVEDRDSSSYEQYF.

This clone has a single count. As DNA, the CDR3 is TGTGCCAGCCGACAGGGCAATCAGCCCCAGCATTTT. Amino acid sequence: CASRQGNQPQHF. The chain recombines TRBV25-1 with TRBJ1-5; tentative D call: TRBD1 (6 bases). The germline V gene encodes CDR1 MGHDK and CDR2 SYGVNS. Trimming took off 8 bases at V and 2 bases at J, with 7 bases between the two ends. This CDR3 contains 12 residues.

The rearrangement joins TRBV25-1 to TRBJ2-3; 11 bases map to TRBD2. J lost 2 bases, V lost 3 bases, and 7 bases had no gene match. CDR3 length equals 17 residues. Germline CDR1 is MGHDK and CDR2 is SYGVNS. In DNA, the CDR3 is TGTGCCAGCAGTGAGGGGGGGACTAGCGGCTTCACAGATACGCAGTATTTT. Its translation is CASSEGGTSGFTDTQYF.

The chain carries TRBV5-1 and TRBJ2-1, with 7 bases aligning to TRBD2. The CDR3 consists of 14 residues. Germline CDR1 SGHRS, CDR2 YFSETQ. V lost 7 bases and J lost 7; bases outside the gene matches: 11. For the CDR3, the DNA is TGCGCCAGCGGCGGGAGCGCCGGATTGAATGAGCAGTTCTTC. Translation gives CASGGSAGLNEQFF.

This chain connects TRBV9 to TRBJ2-5; 12 bases fit TRBD1. The CDR3 totals 15 residues. After removal of 3 bases from V and 5 bases from J, the junction contained 5 bases not matched to a gene. CDR1 is SGDLS, CDR2 YYNGEE, per germline. The CDR3 sequence is CASSDGTGGSETQYF. The CDR3 region has the DNA TGTGCCAGCAGCGACGGGACAGGGGGCAGCGAGACCCAGTACTTC.

The rearrangement joins TRBV6-4 to TRBJ2-3, with TRBD2 matching over 10 bases. The trim removed 3 bases at V and 0 bases at J, leaving 0 bases unmatched. The germline V gene has CDR1 MRHNA and CDR2 SNTAGT. This CDR3 contains 15 residues. The chain's CDR3 is CASSEGLASTDTQYF. The DNA for the CDR3 is TGTGCCAGCAGTGAGGGACTAGCGAGCACAGATACGCAGTATTTT.

The V call is TRBV2, the J call TRBJ2-5, with 7 bases aligning to TRBD2. Germline values: CDR1 SNHLY, CDR2 FYNNEI. J gave up 3 bases and V 4 bases, and 11 bases lay outside the gene matches. CDR3 length: 16 amino acids. The CDR3 sequence is CASSGGRGVGEETQYF. DNA for the CDR3: TGTGCCAGCAGTGGAGGGAGGGGAGTTGGGGAAGAGACCCAGTACTTC.

V usage is TRBV11-2 and J usage is TRBJ2-7; 15 positions agree with TRBD2. The V segment lost 0 bases and the J segment 6 bases; nucleotides outside the gene matches: 3. CDR1 and CDR2 from the germline V gene are SGHAT and FQNNGV. The CDR3 runs to 16 residues. CDR3 in DNA: TGTGCCAGCAGCTTAGACCGGACTAGCGGGAGGGGCGAGCAGTACTTC. Protein sequence: CASSLDRTSGRGEQYF.

The gene calls are TRBV11-1 and TRBJ2-1; 7 bases are a match to TRBD2. With 3 bases clipped from V and 2 bases from J, the junction kept 4 bases outside the gene matches. Germline lookup yields CDR1 SGHAT and CDR2 FQDESV (reference sequence). CDR3 length: 15 residues. CDR3 amino acids: CASSFTSVAYNEQFF. CDR3 coding DNA: TGTGCCAGCAGCTTCACTAGCGTCGCCTACAATGAGCAGTTCTTC.